This entry concerns a single T cell receptor beta chain. The antigen is unknown. This specimen comes from a study of CD8+ T cells in alopecia areata. Study-wide points: Scalp repertoires also include resident alphabeta T cells from normal skin. Normal scalp had lower clonality than lesional scalp, with alopecia totalis/universalis lesions showing this most strongly.

Germline CDR1 is LGHNA and CDR2 is YNFKEQ. CDR3 length equals 16 residues. The V gene lost 5 bases and the J gene lost 0 bases, with 15 bases spanning the gap. Extraction of RNA preceded its reverse transcription into cDNA, which served as the sequencing template. The data were produced by immunoSEQ multiplex PCR, yet TCRdb's version contains in-frame clones alone and is incomplete. The sample yields over 90,000 clones, around 50% seen once. V and J are TRBV4-2 and TRBJ2-3; D is ambiguous. The sequence derives from a human donor in good health. Source material: CD4+ T cells sorted from blood. The CDR3 sequence: CASSGFPSESTDTQYF. CDR3 DNA sequence: TGTGCCAGCAGCGGTTTCCCCTCCGAGAGCACAGATACGCAGTATTTT.